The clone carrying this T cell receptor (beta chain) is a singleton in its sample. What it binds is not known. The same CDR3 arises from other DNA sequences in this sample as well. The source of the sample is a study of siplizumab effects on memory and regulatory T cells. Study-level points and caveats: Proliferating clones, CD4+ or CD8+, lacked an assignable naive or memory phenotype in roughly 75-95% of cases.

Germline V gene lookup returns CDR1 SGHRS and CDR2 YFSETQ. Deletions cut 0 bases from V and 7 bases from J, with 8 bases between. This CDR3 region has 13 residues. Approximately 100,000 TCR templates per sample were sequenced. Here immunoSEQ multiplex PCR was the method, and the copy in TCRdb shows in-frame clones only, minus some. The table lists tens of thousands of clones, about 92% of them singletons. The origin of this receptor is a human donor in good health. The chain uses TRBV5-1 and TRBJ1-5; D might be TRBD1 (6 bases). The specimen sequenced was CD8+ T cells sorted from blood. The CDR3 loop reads CASSLEGGQPQHF. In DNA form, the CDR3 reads TGCGCCAGCAGCTTGGAGGGGGGCCAGCCCCAGCATTTT. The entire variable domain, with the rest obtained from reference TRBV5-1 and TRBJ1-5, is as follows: KAGVTQTPRYLIKTRGQQVTLSCSPISGHRSVSWYQQTPGQGLQFLFEYFSETQRNKGNFPGRFSGRQFSNSRSEMNVSTLELGDSALYLCASSLEGGQPQHFGDGTRLSIL.